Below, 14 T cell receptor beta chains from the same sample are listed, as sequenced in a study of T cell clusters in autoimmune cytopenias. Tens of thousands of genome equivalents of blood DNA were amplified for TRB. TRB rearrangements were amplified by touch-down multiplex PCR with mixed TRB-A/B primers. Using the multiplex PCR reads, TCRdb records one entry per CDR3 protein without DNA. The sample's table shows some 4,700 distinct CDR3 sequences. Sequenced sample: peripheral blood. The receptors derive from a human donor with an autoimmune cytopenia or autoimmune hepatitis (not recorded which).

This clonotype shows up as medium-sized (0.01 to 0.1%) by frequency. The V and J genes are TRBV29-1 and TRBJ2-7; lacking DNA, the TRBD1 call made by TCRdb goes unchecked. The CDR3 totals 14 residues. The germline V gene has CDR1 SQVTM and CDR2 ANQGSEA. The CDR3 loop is CSARETATLSEQYF.

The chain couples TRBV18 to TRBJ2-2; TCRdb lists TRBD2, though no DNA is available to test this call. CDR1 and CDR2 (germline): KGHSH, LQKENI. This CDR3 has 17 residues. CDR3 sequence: CASNPDGTSDVGGELFF.

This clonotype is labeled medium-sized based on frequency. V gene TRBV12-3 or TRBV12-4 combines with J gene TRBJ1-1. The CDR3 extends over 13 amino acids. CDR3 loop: CASTFGQNTEAFF.

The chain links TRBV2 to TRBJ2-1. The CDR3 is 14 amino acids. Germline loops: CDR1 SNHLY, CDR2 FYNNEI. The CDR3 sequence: CASNTGSSYNEQFF.

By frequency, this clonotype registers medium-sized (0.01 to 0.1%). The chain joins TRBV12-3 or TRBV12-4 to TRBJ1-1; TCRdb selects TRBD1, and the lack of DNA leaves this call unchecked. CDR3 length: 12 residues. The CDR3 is CASSPQGFEAFF.

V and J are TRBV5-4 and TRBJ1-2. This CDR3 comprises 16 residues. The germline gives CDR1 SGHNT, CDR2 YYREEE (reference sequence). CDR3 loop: CASSLYLIKANYGYTF.

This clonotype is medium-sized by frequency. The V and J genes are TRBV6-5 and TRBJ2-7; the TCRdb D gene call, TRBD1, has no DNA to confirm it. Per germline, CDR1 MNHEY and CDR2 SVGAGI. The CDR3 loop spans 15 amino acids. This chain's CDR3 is CASSYSGTASYEQYF.

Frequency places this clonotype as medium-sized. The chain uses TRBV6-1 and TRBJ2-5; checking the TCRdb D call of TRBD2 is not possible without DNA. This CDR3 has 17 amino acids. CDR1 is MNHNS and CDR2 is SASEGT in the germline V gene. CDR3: CASSAGLAGGPGETQYF.

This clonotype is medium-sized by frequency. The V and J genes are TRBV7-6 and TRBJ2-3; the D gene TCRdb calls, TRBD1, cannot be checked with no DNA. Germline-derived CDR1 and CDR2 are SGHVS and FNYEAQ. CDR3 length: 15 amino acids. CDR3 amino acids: CASSPEGGLTDTQYF.

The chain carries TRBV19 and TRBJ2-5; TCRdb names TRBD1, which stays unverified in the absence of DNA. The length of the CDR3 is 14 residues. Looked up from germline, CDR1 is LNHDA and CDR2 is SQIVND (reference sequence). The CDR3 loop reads CASSNRGRGETQYF.

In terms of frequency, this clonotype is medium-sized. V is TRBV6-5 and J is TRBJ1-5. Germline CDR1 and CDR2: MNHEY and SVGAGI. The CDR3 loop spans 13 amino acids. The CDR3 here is CASSYSRNQPQHF.

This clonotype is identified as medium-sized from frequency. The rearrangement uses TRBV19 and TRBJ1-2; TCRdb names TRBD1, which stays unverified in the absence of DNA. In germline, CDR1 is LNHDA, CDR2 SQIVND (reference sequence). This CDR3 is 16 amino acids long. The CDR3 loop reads CASSIEGQQSNYGYTF.

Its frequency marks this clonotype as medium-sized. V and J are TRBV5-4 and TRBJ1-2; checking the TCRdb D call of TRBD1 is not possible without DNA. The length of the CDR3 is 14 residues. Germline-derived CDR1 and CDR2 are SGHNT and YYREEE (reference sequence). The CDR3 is CASSFRDRVSGYTF.

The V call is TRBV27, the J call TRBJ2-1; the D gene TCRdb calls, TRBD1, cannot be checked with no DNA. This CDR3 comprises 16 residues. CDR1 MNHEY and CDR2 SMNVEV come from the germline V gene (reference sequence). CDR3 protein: CASSSPVLTGVFEQFF.